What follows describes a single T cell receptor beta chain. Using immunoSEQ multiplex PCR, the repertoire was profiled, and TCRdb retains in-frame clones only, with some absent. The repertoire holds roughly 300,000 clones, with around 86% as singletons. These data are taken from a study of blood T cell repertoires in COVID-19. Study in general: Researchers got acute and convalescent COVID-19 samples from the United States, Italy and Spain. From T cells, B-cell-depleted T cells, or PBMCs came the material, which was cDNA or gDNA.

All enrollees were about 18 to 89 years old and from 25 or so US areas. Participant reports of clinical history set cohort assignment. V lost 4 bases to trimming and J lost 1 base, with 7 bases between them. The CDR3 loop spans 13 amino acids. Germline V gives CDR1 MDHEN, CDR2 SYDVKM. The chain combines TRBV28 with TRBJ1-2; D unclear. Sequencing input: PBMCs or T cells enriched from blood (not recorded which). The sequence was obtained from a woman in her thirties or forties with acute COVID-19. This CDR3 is CASSSPINYGYTF. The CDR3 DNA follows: TGTGCCAGCAGTTCACCTATTAACTATGGCTACACCTTC.